Listed below are T cell receptor beta chains from one sample, sequenced in a study of shared clonotypes between healthy human individuals. Clones were read by immunoSEQ multiplex PCR, and TCRdb kept only the in-frame ones, dropping some. The sample holds hundreds of thousands of clones, 90% to 97% seen once. What was sequenced was naive CD8+ T cells sorted from blood. These receptors were collected from a woman in her thirties in good health. CDR3s include the opening cysteine and the closing phenylalanine or tryptophan. D genes are given only for firm matches. For some rows the clone size is stated as once, few or many, or as a class when expanded; others skip it.

TRBV28	TRBJ1-4	NA	NA	CASSLFGAGFGEKLFF	TGTGCCAGCAGTTTATTTGGGGCAGGGTTCGGTGAAAAACTGTTTTTT
TRBV27	TRBJ2-7	NA	TRBD2	CASSFSSGRPTAYDEQYF	TGTGCCAGCAGTTTTTCCAGCGGGAGGCCTACGGCCTATGACGAGCAGTACTTC
TRBV28	TRBJ2-7	NA	NA	CASSLDPWYEQYF	TGTGCCAGCAGTTTGGACCCCTGGTACGAGCAGTACTTC
TRBV10-3	TRBJ1-1	NA	NA	CATQPDRDDRMNTEAFF	TGTGCCACCCAACCTGACCGGGACGATCGCATGAACACTGAAGCTTTCTTT
TRBV5-1	TRBJ2-1	NA	TRBD1	CASSLMGQGMNEQFF	TGCGCCAGCAGCTTAATGGGACAGGGCATGAATGAGCAGTTCTTC
TRBV7-6	TRBJ2-1	NA	NA	CASSFQDSTYNEQFF	TGTGCCAGCAGCTTTCAGGACTCGACTTACAATGAGCAGTTCTTC
TRBV5-4	TRBJ1-2	NA	TRBD1	CASSFQGADGYTF	TGTGCCAGCAGCTTCCAGGGGGCGGATGGCTACACCTTC
TRBV19	TRBJ1-1	NA	NA	CASSIALNTEAFF	TGTGCCAGTAGTATAGCCCTGAACACTGAAGCTTTCTTT
TRBV11-2	TRBJ2-7	NA	NA	CASSSRLVFYEQYF	TGTGCCAGCAGCTCCAGACTAGTATTCTACGAGCAGTACTTC
TRBV21-1	TRBJ2-1	NA	NA	CASSQGRLDRYNEQFF	TGTGCCAGCAGCCAGGGGAGACTAGATCGATACAATGAGCAGTTCTTC
TRBV7-9	TRBJ2-7	NA	TRBD1	CASSGLGQGWSYEQYF	TGTGCCAGCAGCGGGCTGGGACAGGGGTGGTCCTACGAGCAGTACTTC
TRBV6-5	TRBJ2-7	NA	NA	CLVQGPLSYEQYF	TGTCTGGTACAGGGACCTCTTTCCTACGAGCAGTACTTC
TRBV10-3	TRBJ2-7	NA	NA	CAISESRDEQYF	TGTGCCATCAGTGAGTCTAGGGATGAGCAGTACTTC
TRBV10-3	TRBJ1-1	NA	NA	CAISEMKVTEAFF	TGTGCCATCAGTGAAATGAAGGTGACTGAAGCTTTCTTT
TRBV19	TRBJ2-3	NA	TRBD1	CASSIIQGIRTDTQYF	TGTGCCAGTAGTATTATACAGGGGATACGAACAGATACGCAGTATTTT
TRBV7-8	TRBJ2-7	NA	TRBD2	CASSESGIQYEQYF	TGTGCCAGCAGCGAAAGCGGGATTCAGTACGAGCAGTACTTC
TRBV9	TRBJ2-2	NA	NA	CASDFGRGRNTGELFF	TGTGCCAGCGATTTCGGGAGAGGTAGAAACACCGGGGAGCTGTTTTTT
TRBV4-2	TRBJ2-3	NA	NA	CASSQDAQFSTDTQYF	TGTGCCAGCAGCCAAGATGCGCAGTTCAGCACAGATACGCAGTATTTT
TRBV28	TRBJ2-7	NA	NA	CASSYDRPIGDEQYF	TGTGCCAGCAGTTACGACCGGCCCATTGGGGACGAGCAGTACTTC
TRBV15	TRBJ2-5	NA	NA	CATRGQSQETQYF	TGTGCCACCAGAGGACAGTCCCAAGAGACCCAGTACTTC
TRBV11-3	TRBJ1-2	NA	NA	CASSSRIRGYTF	TGTGCCAGCAGCTCCCGGATCCGAGGCTACACCTTC
TRBV5-1	TRBJ2-1	NA	TRBD2	CASSPSSGRYNEQFF	TGCGCCAGCAGCCCTTCTAGCGGGAGGTACAATGAGCAGTTCTTC
TRBV19	TRBJ1-1	once	NA	CASSIPGGVAEAFF	TGTGCCAGTAGTATACCGGGTGGGGTAGCTGAAGCTTTCTTT
TRBV6-4	TRBJ1-1	NA	NA	CASSDGSEAFF	TGTGCCAGCAGTGACGGGTCTGAAGCTTTCTTT
TRBV6-5	TRBJ2-5	NA	NA	CASSYSFTETQYF	TGTGCCAGCAGTTACTCTTTTACGGAGACCCAGTACTTC
TRBV6-5	TRBJ1-5	few	NA	CASTRGHSNQPQHF	TGTGCCAGCACCAGGGGTCATAGCAATCAGCCCCAGCATTTT
TRBV27	TRBJ2-7	NA	TRBD1	CASRAGTGSEQYF	TGTGCCAGCCGCGCCGGGACAGGGTCCGAGCAGTACTTC
TRBV27	TRBJ2-7	NA	TRBD2	CASGLGEPYEQYF	TGTGCCAGTGGACTAGGCGAACCTTACGAGCAGTACTTC
TRBV2	TRBJ1-4	NA	NA	CAVTPYGLPAGNEKLFF	TGTGCCGTAACCCCATACGGGCTTCCGGCGGGTAATGAAAAACTGTTTTTT
TRBV14	TRBJ2-1	NA	NA	CASSQDLWSEQFF	TGTGCCAGCAGCCAAGATTTGTGGAGTGAGCAGTTCTTC
TRBV29-1	TRBJ1-1	once	NA	CSVEEAGSAEAFF	TGCAGCGTTGAAGAAGCTGGTTCGGCTGAAGCTTTCTTT
TRBV19	TRBJ1-5	once	NA	CASTPVNSNLPQHF	TGTGCCAGTACCCCGGTCAACTCTAATTTGCCCCAGCATTTT
TRBV27	TRBJ2-3	NA	TRBD1	CASSFGTGTDTQYF	TGTGCCAGCAGTTTCGGGACAGGTACAGATACGCAGTATTTT
TRBV4-1	TRBJ2-7	NA	NA	CASSQFQGPYEQYF	TGCGCCAGCAGCCAATTTCAGGGGCCCTACGAGCAGTACTTC
TRBV28	TRBJ2-7	NA	NA	CASSDPTGTYEQYF	TGTGCCAGCAGTGACCCGACGGGAACCTACGAGCAGTACTTC
TRBV9	TRBJ2-1	NA	TRBD2	CASTKGTSGGNEQFF	TGTGCCAGCACCAAGGGGACTAGCGGGGGAAATGAGCAGTTCTTC
TRBV9	TRBJ2-1	NA	NA	CASSAPLGSNEQFF	TGTGCCAGCAGCGCGCCCCTGGGGAGCAATGAGCAGTTCTTC
TRBV27	TRBJ1-6	NA	NA	CASSLSSESSYNSPLHF	TGTGCCAGCAGTTTATCATCCGAAAGCTCCTATAATTCACCCCTCCACTTT
TRBV25-1	TRBJ2-2	NA	NA	CASSDGTGELFF	TGTGCCAGCAGTGATGGGACCGGGGAGCTGTTTTTT
TRBV2	TRBJ1-2	NA	NA	CASSVAGVLDYGYTF	TGTGCCAGCAGTGTAGCAGGAGTTTTAGACTATGGCTACACCTTC
TRBV7-9	TRBJ2-1	NA	TRBD1	CASSTRDRLLITYNEQFF	TGTGCCAGCAGCACCCGGGACAGGCTTTTAATTACCTACAATGAGCAGTTCTTC
TRBV2	TRBJ2-4	NA	NA	CASKLTGGIDIQYF	TGTGCCAGCAAGCTGACAGGAGGCATCGACATTCAGTACTTC
TRBV2	TRBJ2-5	NA	NA	CASSDGRTDQYF	TGTGCCAGCAGTGACGGACGGACGGACCAGTACTTC
TRBV28	TRBJ1-1	NA	NA	CASSLAAPGTEAFF	TGTGCCAGCAGTTTAGCGGCCCCGGGCACTGAAGCTTTCTTT
TRBV2	TRBJ2-3	NA	TRBD2	CASRAGGADTQYF	TGTGCCAGCAGGGCGGGAGGGGCAGATACGCAGTATTTT